A single sample is the source of the 9 T cell receptor beta chains below, sequenced in a study of PD-1 blockade in classical Hodgkin lymphoma. Method: immunoSEQ multiplex PCR; TCRdb's copy keeps in-frame clones and lacks some. The data show roughly 140,000 clones, under 85% seen once. Every patient was affected by relapse after autologous stem cell transplantation, while exposure to brentuximab vedotin was not uniform. The source was peripheral blood mononuclear cells (PBMCs), collected before the second cycle of nivolumab. The receptors here all came from a human donor with classical Hodgkin lymphoma.

CDR3 nucleotides: TGTGCCAGCAGCCGGGACAGGGCCTATAATTCACCCCTCCACTTT. Translation gives CASSRDRAYNSPLHF. This chain joins TRBV5-6 and TRBJ1-6, with 9 bases fitting TRBD1. This CDR3 contains 15 residues. Trimming cost V 4 bases and J 2 bases; bases outside gene matches: 1. Germline CDR1 SGHDT, CDR2 YYEEEE.

The V and J genes are TRBV10-3 and TRBJ2-7; the D gene is possibly TRBD1 (6 bases). Germline CDR1 and CDR2: ENHRY and SYGVKD. Trimming removed 0 bases at V and 2 bases at J, with 17 bases between. The CDR3 is made up of 17 amino acids. The CDR3 is CAISESTRQGRPYEQYF. CDR3 sequence (DNA): TGTGCCATCAGTGAGTCAACTCGGCAGGGGCGTCCCTACGAGCAGTACTTC.

The CDR3 nucleotides are TGTGCCATCTGCGACAGGGTGGGTGAGCAGTTCTTC. It yields the protein CAICDRVGEQFF. This chain uses TRBV10-3 with TRBJ2-1, with 7 bases identical to TRBD1. Trimming took 8 bases from V and 9 from J; bases not matched to a gene: 7. CDR1 is ENHRY, CDR2 SYGVKD, per germline. The CDR3 totals 12 residues.

A single count supports this clone. The chain uses TRBV7-9 and TRBJ1-1; 8 bases fit TRBD1. The CDR3 is 12 residues long. V lost 5 bases, J lost 8 bases, and 4 bases stayed unmatched. In germline, CDR1 is SEHNR, CDR2 FQNEAQ (reference sequence). As DNA, the CDR3 is TGTGCCAGCAGCCCCAGGGGGCGCGAAGCTTTCTTT. This translates into CASSPRGREAFF.

The gene calls are TRBV5-6 and TRBJ2-3; TRBD2 matches at 11 bases. Trimming at V came to 2 bases and at J to 1 base, leaving 12 bases not matched to a gene. This CDR3 is built from 19 residues. Germline CDR1 reads SGHDT; CDR2 reads YYEEEE. CDR3 residues: CASSFYRTSGRGRTDTQYF. CDR3 nucleotide sequence: TGTGCCAGCAGCTTCTATCGAACTAGCGGGAGAGGGCGCACAGATACGCAGTATTTT.

This rearrangement joins TRBV6-5 to TRBJ2-5; D remains ambiguous. The J call is uncertain, as TRBJ2-7 better fits the DNA end. This CDR3 has 13 residues. Germline V gene lookup returns CDR1 MNHEY and CDR2 SVGAGI. CDR3 coding DNA: TGTGCCAGCAGTTACTCGAGACATTACGAGCAGTACTTC. It is translated as CASSYSRHYEQYF.

The chain's CDR3 is CASSELTEAFF. The CDR3 DNA is TGTGCCAGCAGTGAATTAACTGAAGCTTTCTTT. The V gene is TRBV6-1, the J gene TRBJ1-1, with unresolved D. The CDR3 totals 11 residues. V was shortened by 2 bases and J by 5 bases, with 3 bases between the two germline ends. CDR1 is MNHNS, CDR2 SASEGT, per germline.

This rearrangement joins TRBV2 to TRBJ2-1; D remains ambiguous. This CDR3 has 15 residues. V was pared by 3 bases and J by 7 bases, with 16 bases between. CDR1 is SNHLY, CDR2 FYNNEI, per germline. CDR3 DNA sequence: TGTGCCAGCAGTGATGTAGCCGGGTTAAGGAATGAGCAGTTCTTC. Residues: CASSDVAGLRNEQFF.

This chain links TRBV2 with TRBJ2-4; 8 bases match TRBD2. The CDR3 runs to 16 residues. CDR1 and CDR2 (germline): SNHLY, FYNNEI. V was pared by 4 bases and J by 1 base, with 6 bases of the junction left unmatched. In nucleotides, the CDR3 is TGTGCCAGCAGTGGGGACGGGGGGGGCGCCAAAAACATTCAGTACTTC. This sequence encodes CASSGDGGGAKNIQYF.